The 32 T cell receptor beta chains reported below all come from one sample, sequenced in a study of technical replicates of blood from a few donors. Profiled with immunoSEQ multiplex PCR; TCRdb holds only in-frame clones, not every one. Of more than 90,000 clones listed, around 95% are singletons. Sequenced material: T cells isolated from PBMCs. Receptors originate from a human donor in good health.

The chain employs TRBV9 and TRBJ2-7; 7 bases match TRBD1. CDR3 size: 15 residues. The germline V gene encodes CDR1 SGDLS and CDR2 YYNGEE. Losses at the gene ends were 3 bases for V and 0 bases for J; bases not matched to a gene: 6. CDR3 nucleotides: TGTGCCAGCAGCGAGGGACAGCAGAGCTCCTACGAGCAGTACTTC. Residues: CASSEGQQSSYEQYF.

V gene TRBV29-1 combines with J gene TRBJ1-2; tentative D call: TRBD1 (5 bases). The germline V gene encodes CDR1 SQVTM and CDR2 ANQGSEA. V dropped 0 bases and J dropped 4 bases, with 12 bases sitting between them. CDR3 length: 14 amino acids. The CDR3 nucleotides read TGCAGCGTTGAAGATAGGGCGGGGGGCTATGGCTACACCTTC. It encodes CSVEDRAGGYGYTF.

This sequence joins TRBV7-2 and TRBJ2-1, with 10 bases identical to TRBD2. The CDR3 runs to 15 residues. The V gene's germline CDR1 is SGHTA and CDR2 FQGNSA. The J segment lost 9 bases and the V segment lost 2 bases, leaving 7 bases of the junction unmatched. The CDR3 DNA sequence: TGTGCCAGCAGCTTAAGGTCTAGCGGGAGTAGTGAGCAGTTCTTC. The encoded protein is CASSLRSSGSSEQFF.

The chain carries TRBV5-1 and TRBJ1-5; the match to TRBD1 covers 11 bases. The CDR3 loop spans 15 amino acids. Germline trimming cut 3 bases from V and 5 bases from J; bases unmatched to any gene: 4. CDR1 is SGHRS and CDR2 is YFSETQ in the germline V gene. The CDR3 coding sequence is TGCGCCAGCAGCTCCGGACAGGGGGCCGATCAGCCCCAGCATTTT. It yields the protein CASSSGQGADQPQHF. The full variable domain, its missing parts supplied by reference TRBV5-1 and TRBJ1-5, is KAGVTQTPRYLIKTRGQQVTLSCSPISGHRSVSWYQQTPGQGLQFLFEYFSETQRNKGNFPGRFSGRQFSNSRSEMNVSTLELGDSALYLCASSSGQGADQPQHFGDGTRLSIL.

The chain has TRBV30 and TRBJ1-2, with 7 bases aligning to TRBD1. CDR1 and CDR2 (germline): GTSNPN, SVGIG (reference sequence). CDR3 length equals 16 residues. V lost 1 base to trimming and J lost 5 bases; unmatched junction nucleotides: 13. CDR3 DNA sequence: TGTGCCTGGAGTGAGGACGGGACAGAAATTTCGTATGGCTACACCTTC. It codes for CAWSEDGTEISYGYTF.

This clone was seen a single time. The chain has TRBV10-3 and TRBJ2-3; 9 positions agree with TRBD2. Germline V gene sequence: CDR1 ENHRY, CDR2 SYGVKD. Trimming cost V 2 bases and J 4 bases; bases outside gene matches: 4. This CDR3 is built from 15 residues. CDR3 sequence (DNA): TGTGCCATCAGTGAGCCTAGCGGGAATGCAGATACGCAGTATTTT. This translates into CAISEPSGNADTQYF.

CDR3 coding DNA: TGTGCCAGTAGTATAAGGGGGGGCGAAGGGTATGCTTTCTTT. Translating it yields CASSIRGGEGYAFF. The chain has TRBV19 and TRBJ1-1; tentatively, D is TRBD1 (6 bases). The ends were cut back, 2 bases at V and 11 bases at J, with 18 bases in the middle. Germline assignment: CDR1 LNHDA and CDR2 SQIVND (reference sequence). The CDR3 is 14 amino acids.

This clone occurred once. This chain links TRBV4-1 with TRBJ2-7; a weak D match, TRBD1 (6 bases). The germline CDR1 and CDR2 sequences are MGHRA and YSYEKL. This CDR3 has 16 residues. Trimming shortened V by 0 bases and J by 2 bases, and 14 bases separated the two germline ends. CDR3 sequence: CASSQDSSGQAYEQYF. CDR3 nucleotides: TGCGCCAGCAGCCAAGATTCCTCGGGACAAGCCTACGAGCAGTACTTC.

The rearrangement links TRBV19 to TRBJ2-1; possibly TRBD2 for D (6 bases). Trimming removed 3 bases at V and 6 bases at J, with 12 bases between. This CDR3 is built from 14 residues. Germline lookup yields CDR1 LNHDA and CDR2 SQIVND (reference sequence). CDR3 nucleotides: TGTGCCAGTAGTATTGGTCGCGGGGCCAATGAGCAGTTCTTC. As protein: CASSIGRGANEQFF.

V and J are TRBV7-3 and TRBJ2-3; 9 nucleotides agree with TRBD1. J lost 0 bases, V lost 5 bases, and 3 bases had no gene match. The CDR3 runs to 15 residues. Per germline, CDR1 SGHTA and CDR2 FQGTGA. CDR3 sequence (DNA): TGTGCCAGCAGCCGGGGGACAGGGAGCACAGATACGCAGTATTTT. It codes for CASSRGTGSTDTQYF.

The V call is TRBV7-2, the J call TRBJ2-7, with TRBD2 matching 9 bases. V gave up 5 bases and J gave up 4 bases; unmatched junction bases: 9. The CDR3 has 15 amino acids. In germline, CDR1 is SGHTA, CDR2 FQGNSA. Written as DNA, the CDR3 is TGTGCCAGCAGCCACACGGGACTAGCATTGTACGAGCAGTACTTC. It translates to CASSHTGLALYEQYF.

The chain couples TRBV10-1 to TRBJ2-7; D gene uncertain. V was trimmed by 0 bases and J by 1 base, leaving 7 bases between them. This CDR3 has 14 residues. Germline-derived CDR1 and CDR2 are WNHNN and SYGVQD (reference sequence). The CDR3 DNA reads as TGCGCCAGCAGTGAGTCGGCACGATCCTACGAGCAGTACTTC. It specifies CASSESARSYEQYF.

The chain uses TRBV12-5 and TRBJ2-2, with D maybe TRBD1 (6 bases). CDR3 length equals 14 residues. The V gene's germline CDR1 is LGHNT and CDR2 FRNRAP. Trimming removed 1 base at V and 4 bases at J, with 7 bases between. For the CDR3, the DNA is TGTGCTAGTGGTTTGGGGGACATCACCGGGGAGCTGTTTTTT. Protein product: CASGLGDITGELFF.

The chain uses TRBV30 and TRBJ1-2; 8 bases map to TRBD1. The V segment lost 4 bases and the J segment 7 bases; nucleotides outside the gene matches: 5. Germline V gene sequence: CDR1 GTSNPN, CDR2 SVGIG (reference sequence). The CDR3 consists of 12 residues. The CDR3 sequence is CAWTLTGAGYTF. The CDR3 nucleotides read TGTGCCTGGACCCTGACAGGGGCTGGCTACACCTTC.

The V and J genes are TRBV18 and TRBJ2-1; TRBD1 matches 7 bases. V dropped 6 bases and J dropped 5; count of bases not matched to a gene: 10. The germline CDR1 and CDR2 sequences are KGHSH and LQKENI. The CDR3 totals 15 residues. CDR3 coding DNA: TGTGCCAGCTCCGATACGGGACAGAGAAACAATGAGCAGTTCTTC. It encodes CASSDTGQRNNEQFF. Combining the CDR3 with reference TRBV18 and TRBJ2-1 gives the whole variable domain NAGVMQNPRHLVRRRGQEARLRCSPMKGHSHVYWYRQLPEEGLKFMVYLQKENIIDESGMPKERFSAEFPKEGPSILRIQQVVRGDSAAYFCASSDTGQRNNEQFFGPGTRLTVL.

V is TRBV5-1 and J is TRBJ2-7, with 8 bases that match TRBD2. The CDR3 consists of 14 residues. V lost 4 bases to trimming and J lost 5 bases; unmatched junction nucleotides: 8. Germline V gene sequence: CDR1 SGHRS, CDR2 YFSETQ. The CDR3 DNA sequence: TGCGCCAGCAGCGCGGGCGGGACTAGAAACGAGCAGTACTTC. It specifies CASSAGGTRNEQYF.

In DNA form, the CDR3 reads TGTGCCAGCAGCCCGCTAGCGGGGGGGTACGAGCAGTACTTC. Its translation: CASSPLAGGYEQYF. The chain carries TRBV11-3 and TRBJ2-7; TRBD2 matches 12 bases. CDR1 SGHNT and CDR2 YENEEA come from the germline V gene. The trim removed 5 bases at V and 4 bases at J, leaving 3 bases unmatched. The CDR3 has 14 residues.

This rearrangement joins TRBV2 to TRBJ1-1, with D uncertain. Per the germline V gene, CDR1 is SNHLY and CDR2 is FYNNEI. The CDR3 loop spans 13 amino acids. Trimming removed 4 bases from V and 2 bases from J, with 8 bases in between. CDR3 sequence (DNA): TGTGCCAGCAGTGCCCAGTTCAACACTGAAGCTTTCTTT. It specifies CASSAQFNTEAFF.

The chain carries TRBV19 and TRBJ2-7, with 9 positions matching TRBD1. Germline CDR1 and CDR2: LNHDA and SQIVND (reference sequence). The CDR3 consists of 13 residues. With 3 bases clipped from V and 7 bases from J, the junction kept 4 bases outside the gene matches. CDR3 protein: CASSIVGQGEQYF. The CDR3 DNA reads TGTGCCAGTAGTATCGTCGGACAGGGGGAGCAGTACTTC.

This rearrangement joins TRBV6-1 to TRBJ2-1; TRBD1 might be the D (6 bases). The CDR3 sequence is 13 residues long. Germline CDR1 reads MNHNS; CDR2 reads SASEGT. Deletions cut 6 bases from V and 6 bases from J, with 12 bases between. In DNA, the CDR3 is TGTGCCAGCAGCAACAGGGTAGGCAATGAGCAGTTCTTC. The encoded protein is CASSNRVGNEQFF.

The V call is TRBV30, the J call TRBJ1-2; a possible D gene is TRBD1 (5 bases). The germline V gene encodes CDR1 GTSNPN and CDR2 SVGIG (reference sequence). V lost 7 bases and J 3 bases, leaving 18 bases between the germline ends. CDR3 size: 14 residues. The CDR3 spells CAYGGVPNDYGYTF. Here the CDR3 DNA reads TGTGCCTACGGGGGGGTGCCTAACGACTATGGCTACACCTTC.

The chain employs TRBV5-1 and TRBJ2-7; TRBD1 is a possible D gene (6 bases). V gave up 5 bases and J gave up 5 bases, with 23 bases separating them. This CDR3 spans 16 amino acids. CDR1 is SGHRS, CDR2 YFSETQ, per germline. DNA for the CDR3: TGCGCCAGCAGTTTTGTAGTTGCCAGAGGGGGTGACGAGCAGTACTTC. It yields the protein CASSFVVARGGDEQYF.

The rearrangement uses TRBV6-6 and TRBJ1-2; D is uncertain. Trimming took 5 bases from V and 8 from J, leaving 15 bases between them. CDR1 and CDR2 from the germline V gene are MNHNY and SVGAGI (reference sequence). The CDR3 has 13 residues. The CDR3 DNA follows: TGTGCCAGCAGTAGGGCGAACGGGGAAGGCTACACCTTC. It translates to CASSRANGEGYTF.

This clone was recorded once. The chain combines TRBV19 with TRBJ1-1; perhaps TRBD1 as D (5 bases). CDR1 is LNHDA and CDR2 is SQIVND in the germline V gene (reference sequence). The CDR3 consists of 15 residues. V was clipped by 0 bases and J by 3 bases, with 11 bases between them. CDR3 sequence (DNA): TGTGCCAGTAGTATAGATCAGGGACTATACACTGAAGCTTTCTTT. Its translation is CASSIDQGLYTEAFF.

This clone was observed once. The genes are TRBV2 and TRBJ1-4; D possibly corresponds to TRBD1 (5 bases). Germline V gives CDR1 SNHLY, CDR2 FYNNEI. Trimming removed 4 bases from V and 8 bases from J, with 14 bases in between. The CDR3 is 14 amino acids. CDR3 residues: CASSGAGWNEKLFF. The CDR3 nucleotides are TGTGCCAGCAGTGGGGCAGGGTGGAACGAAAAACTGTTTTTT.

The chain uses TRBV14 and TRBJ2-5; possibly TRBD1 for D (6 bases). Germline CDR1 SGHDN, CDR2 FVKESK. This CDR3 region has 14 residues. The ends were cut back, 4 bases at V and 3 bases at J, with 12 bases in the middle. The DNA of the CDR3 is TGTGCCAGCAGCCCGCTGGACAGTGAAGAGACCCAGTACTTC. As protein: CASSPLDSEETQYF.

The chain recombines TRBV23-1 with TRBJ1-1; D remains ambiguous. TRBV23-1 is given ORF status, its function remaining uncertain. Trimming removed 8 bases at V and 3 bases at J, with 13 bases between. The CDR3 runs 13 residues. This CDR3 reads CASLDSEDTEAFF. The CDR3 region has the DNA TGCGCCAGCTTGGACTCCGAGGACACTGAAGCTTTCTTT.

This clone was found a few times. This chain uses TRBV9 with TRBJ2-5; D call uncertain. This CDR3 region has 16 residues. Trimming took 1 base from V and 2 from J, leaving 15 bases between them. The V gene's germline CDR1 is SGDLS and CDR2 YYNGEE. CDR3 in DNA: TGTGCCAGCAGCGTAAGTCCAAGGCCGGAGCAAGAGACCCAGTACTTC. It yields the protein CASSVSPRPEQETQYF.

J is TRBJ2-3 and V is TRBV5-1; no firm D call. V shed 4 bases and J shed 1 base, with 7 bases lying between them. From germline, CDR1 is SGHRS and CDR2 YFSETQ. There are 13 residues in the CDR3. The DNA of the CDR3 is TGCGCCAGCAGCCAACTACGCACAGATACGCAGTATTTT. This encodes CASSQLRTDTQYF.

V gene TRBV28 combines with J gene TRBJ1-2; 8 nucleotides align to TRBD1. CDR1 and CDR2 (germline): MDHEN, SYDVKM. With V trimmed by 6 bases and J by 4 bases, 4 bases remained unmatched. CDR3 length: 13 residues. CDR3 amino acids: CASSLGTGYGYTF. The CDR3 DNA reads TGTGCCAGCAGCCTAGGGACAGGCTATGGCTACACCTTC.

V usage is TRBV7-3 and J usage is TRBJ2-1; TRBD2 matches at 12 bases. Germline assignment: CDR1 SGHTA and CDR2 FQGTGA. Trimming cost V 3 bases and J 4 bases; bases outside gene matches: 4. The CDR3 consists of 16 residues. In DNA form, the CDR3 reads TGTGCCAGCAGCTTGACTAGCGGGGGAACTTACAATGAGCAGTTCTTC. It yields the protein CASSLTSGGTYNEQFF.

The V call is TRBV7-9, the J call TRBJ2-1, with TRBD2 matching 7 bases. This CDR3 contains 14 residues. Per germline, CDR1 SEHNR and CDR2 FQNEAQ (reference sequence). V lost 4 bases to trimming and J lost 4 bases; unmatched junction nucleotides: 4. The DNA of the CDR3 is TGTGCCAGCAGCTCAGATAGCGGGTACAATGAGCAGTTCTTC. Protein sequence: CASSSDSGYNEQFF.